The entry below describes one T cell receptor (beta chain). Its target is not known. The sample belongs to a study of T cells in Graves' hyperthyroidism and ophthalmopathy. Findings of the study overall: Ophthalmopathy was separated from stable hyperthyroidism by a 13 V-J model.

V was pared by 4 bases and J by 1 base, with 3 bases of the junction left unmatched. The CDR3 has 14 residues. Germline V CDR1 and CDR2: SGHNT, YYREEE (reference sequence). The source material, RNA transcripts, was used to amplify TCR beta CDR3 regions. The HTBI primer set was used in a first-round RT-PCR of the TCR CDR3. TCRdb called the multiplex PCR reads again in MiXCR, with one record for every CDR3 protein. The table records roughly 420,000 distinct CDR3 sequences, 15% to 17% of them present only once. This receptor was taken from a woman under 30 with Graves' hyperthyroidism. Source material: blood. This rearrangement joins TRBV5-4 to TRBJ1-1; 8 positions agree with TRBD1. The CDR3 coding sequence is TGTGCCAGCAGCCAGGGGGCCCAGAACACTGAAGCTTTCTTT. The encoded protein is CASSQGAQNTEAFF.